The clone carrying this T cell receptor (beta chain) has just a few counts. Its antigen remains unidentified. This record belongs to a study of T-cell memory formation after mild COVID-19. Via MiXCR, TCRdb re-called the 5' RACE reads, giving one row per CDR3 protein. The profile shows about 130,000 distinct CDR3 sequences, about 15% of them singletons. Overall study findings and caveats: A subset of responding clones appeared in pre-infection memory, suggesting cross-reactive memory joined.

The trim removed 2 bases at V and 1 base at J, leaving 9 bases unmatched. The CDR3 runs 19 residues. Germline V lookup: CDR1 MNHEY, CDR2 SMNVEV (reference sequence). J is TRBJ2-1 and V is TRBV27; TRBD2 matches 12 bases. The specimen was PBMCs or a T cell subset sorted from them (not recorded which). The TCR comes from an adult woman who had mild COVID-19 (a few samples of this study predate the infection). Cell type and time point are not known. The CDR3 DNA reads TGTGCCAGCAGTTTAGTGCCGACTAGCGGGAGTGCGTCCTACAATGAGCAGTTCTTC. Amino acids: CASSLVPTSGSASYNEQFF.